This TCR beta chain derives from a study of cytomegalovirus exposure and HLA in healthy donors. Whole-study results and caveats: Most TCR beta V segments were productive about 87% or about 30% of the time in an earlier analysis.

From germline, CDR1 is MGHDK and CDR2 SYGVNS. The CDR3 has 11 amino acids. Notes on this clone: Its specificity is not known.

This PCR relied on a set of 60 Vbeta primers and 13 Jbeta primers. The method was immunoSEQ multiplex PCR; TCRdb's version includes in-frame clones alone and lacks a portion of them. Altogether roughly 150,000 clones are present, around 80% being singletons, with the ten largest covering over 1.3%. The material sequenced was PBMCs. The TCR was taken from a man aged 18-30 years in good health and CMV-seronegative. V and J are TRBV25-1 and TRBJ2-5; D gene unclear. The J call may be in error: the DNA end matches TRBJ2-7 better. DNA of the CDR3: TGTGCCAGCAGTGGATCCTACGAGCAGTACTTC. Translated, it gives CASSGSYEQYF.